Listed below are T cell receptor beta chains from one sample, sequenced in a study of T-cell memory formation after mild COVID-19. TCRdb analysed the 5' RACE reads with MiXCR anew, one entry per CDR3 protein. Of roughly 310,000 distinct CDR3 sequences listed, 15% to 20% are singletons. Input material: PBMCs or a T cell subset sorted from them (not recorded which). The receptors were sampled from a man younger than 30 who had mild COVID-19 (a few samples of this study predate the infection). Cell type and time point are not known. The CDR3 runs from the conserved cysteine through the conserved F or W.

v_call: TRBV5-1
j_call: TRBJ1-5
cdr3_aa: CASSLMGQPNQPQHF

v_call: TRBV7-8
j_call: TRBJ2-7
cdr3_aa: CASSFSRVESSYEQYF

v_call: TRBV7-8
j_call: TRBJ2-3
cdr3_aa: CASSSRTRTSTDTQYF

v_call: TRBV4-3
j_call: TRBJ2-2
cdr3_aa: CASSQATGQPGELFF

v_call: TRBV21-1
j_call: TRBJ2-7
cdr3_aa: CASSKAGTYYYEQYF

v_call: TRBV12-3/TRBV12-4
j_call: TRBJ2-1
cdr3_aa: CASSSFPGQVRLGQFF

v_call: TRBV5-1
j_call: TRBJ2-5
cdr3_aa: CASGRQGQETLYF

v_call: TRBV4-1
j_call: TRBJ1-1
cdr3_aa: CASSQDMTGTNTEAFF

v_call: TRBV27
j_call: TRBJ2-2
cdr3_aa: CASSSPSQDTGELFF

v_call: TRBV7-2
j_call: TRBJ2-3
cdr3_aa: CASSYRGAKDTQYF

v_call: TRBV6-2/TRBV6-3
j_call: TRBJ2-7
cdr3_aa: CASSQGDEQYF

v_call: TRBV4-3
j_call: TRBJ2-1
cdr3_aa: CASSQDTGGGQFF

v_call: TRBV4-1
j_call: TRBJ2-1
cdr3_aa: CASSQPGGLHEQFF

v_call: TRBV7-2
j_call: TRBJ2-3
cdr3_aa: CASSRRLVAPQYF

v_call: TRBV6-5
j_call: TRBJ1-3
cdr3_aa: CASSYGPSSFGNTIYF

v_call: TRBV5-4
j_call: TRBJ2-2
cdr3_aa: CASGMRDRNTGELFF

v_call: TRBV5-1
j_call: TRBJ2-7
cdr3_aa: CASSFRLAGAYEQYF

v_call: TRBV6-5
j_call: TRBJ1-2
cdr3_aa: CASSRQGINYGYTF

v_call: TRBV18
j_call: TRBJ2-5
cdr3_aa: CASSPRMGRETQYF

v_call: TRBV24-1
j_call: TRBJ2-7
cdr3_aa: CATSSGVGHEQYF

v_call: TRBV19
j_call: TRBJ1-5
cdr3_aa: CASSMVSNQPQHF

v_call: TRBV9
j_call: TRBJ2-1
cdr3_aa: CASSVATGFSYNEQFF

v_call: TRBV5-1
j_call: TRBJ2-7
cdr3_aa: CASSRDSSTYEQYF

v_call: TRBV9
j_call: TRBJ2-1
cdr3_aa: CASSVFIEDSYRDEQFF

v_call: TRBV7-9
j_call: TRBJ1-1
cdr3_aa: CASSPPMRANTEAFF

v_call: TRBV2
j_call: TRBJ2-3
cdr3_aa: CASTPVTDTQYF

v_call: TRBV7-2
j_call: TRBJ1-1
cdr3_aa: CASSLEGGENTEAFF

v_call: TRBV9
j_call: TRBJ2-3
cdr3_aa: CASSVSGGHTDTQYF

v_call: TRBV9
j_call: TRBJ2-2
cdr3_aa: CASSVRRGGELFF

v_call: TRBV20-1
j_call: TRBJ2-7
cdr3_aa: CSAKVAGGPREQYF

v_call: TRBV12-3/TRBV12-4
j_call: TRBJ1-1
cdr3_aa: CASSLGTETEAFF

v_call: TRBV12-3/TRBV12-4
j_call: TRBJ2-1
cdr3_aa: CASSLSPGGKFF

v_call: TRBV4-1
j_call: TRBJ2-5
cdr3_aa: CASSQDVGPSQETQYF

v_call: TRBV10-3
j_call: TRBJ2-7
cdr3_aa: CAIRGTGGPYEQYF

v_call: TRBV6-2/TRBV6-3
j_call: TRBJ2-7
cdr3_aa: CATARYEQYF

v_call: TRBV7-6
j_call: TRBJ1-1
cdr3_aa: CASSQMPGQGGTEAFF

v_call: TRBV20-1
j_call: TRBJ1-1
cdr3_aa: CSARRAENTEAFF

v_call: TRBV7-8
j_call: TRBJ2-2
cdr3_aa: CASTLRGHGNTGELFF

v_call: TRBV7-2
j_call: TRBJ2-3
cdr3_aa: CASSSWTSGVYTQYF

v_call: TRBV6-5
j_call: TRBJ2-6
cdr3_aa: CASSYLSSSGANVLTF

v_call: TRBV7-8
j_call: TRBJ2-4
cdr3_aa: CASSLDRGGVIQYF

v_call: TRBV7-2
j_call: TRBJ2-5
cdr3_aa: CASSPVGGRETQYF

v_call: TRBV4-2
j_call: TRBJ2-7
cdr3_aa: CASSPSGADLYEQYF

v_call: TRBV10-1
j_call: TRBJ2-2
cdr3_aa: CASTVDRVNTGELFF

v_call: TRBV7-2
j_call: TRBJ1-3
cdr3_aa: CASSLQDAMKANTIYF

v_call: TRBV11-2
j_call: TRBJ2-1
cdr3_aa: CASSPGTSGTNYNEQFF

v_call: TRBV20-1
j_call: TRBJ1-3
cdr3_aa: CSASGTTGYWNTIYF

v_call: TRBV29-1
j_call: TRBJ2-3
cdr3_aa: CSVEVEGLTQYF

v_call: TRBV7-9
j_call: TRBJ2-2
cdr3_aa: CAEGGTNTGELFF

v_call: TRBV5-8
j_call: TRBJ1-1
cdr3_aa: CASSLAGDGTEAFF

v_call: TRBV4-1
j_call: TRBJ1-5
cdr3_aa: CASSQLRDNNQPQHF

v_call: TRBV6-5
j_call: TRBJ2-2
cdr3_aa: CASRINTGELFF

v_call: TRBV5-1
j_call: TRBJ2-7
cdr3_aa: CASSPGQPHSYEQYF

v_call: TRBV5-1
j_call: TRBJ2-3
cdr3_aa: CASSPYVSASPDTQYF

v_call: TRBV15
j_call: TRBJ2-3
cdr3_aa: CATSRDHSSGGSSTDTQYF

v_call: TRBV5-1
j_call: TRBJ2-7
cdr3_aa: CASSSRELGYEQYF